These 9 T cell receptor beta chains came from one sample sequenced in a study of early T cells in non-severe SARS-CoV-2 infection. From the 5' RACE reads, TCRdb called clonotypes with MiXCR, one entry per CDR3 protein. The table records tens of thousands of distinct CDR3 sequences, 15% of them present only once. The sequenced sample was whole blood. The receptors were gathered from an adult who was a healthcare worker with PCR-confirmed SARS-CoV-2 infection or an uninfected control (not recorded which).

This clonotype came up many times. The chain uses TRBV20-1 and TRBJ2-3; no definite D call. The germline V and J ends were trimmed by 0 bases and 3 bases, with 10 bases remaining between them. The length of the CDR3 is 14 residues. Per the germline V gene, CDR1 is DFQATT and CDR2 is SNEGSKA (reference sequence). The CDR3 protein is CSARDSPRTDTQYF. For the CDR3, the DNA is TGCAGTGCTAGAGATTCCCCCAGGACAGATACGCAGTATTTT.

This clonotype was observed a handful of times. The gene calls are TRBV6-2 or TRBV6-3 and TRBJ2-6; D gene unclear. Germline-derived CDR1 and CDR2 are MNHEY and SVGEGT. Trimming pared 10 bases from V and 0 bases from J, leaving 22 bases between. The CDR3 sequence is 18 residues long. CDR3 DNA sequence: TGTGCCACCAGGCCCCCAGGCATAGGACCCTCTGGGGCCAACGTCCTGACTTTC. This encodes CATRPPGIGPSGANVLTF.

V gene TRBV4-3 combines with J gene TRBJ2-3; 8 nucleotides line up with TRBD1. This CDR3 has 16 amino acids. V was clipped by 0 bases and J by 7 bases; unmatched bases: 9. Germline CDR1 reads LGHNA; CDR2 reads YSLEER. DNA of the CDR3: TGCGCCAGCAGCCAAGATCCAAGGACAGGGACGAATACGCAGTATTTT. Protein sequence: CASSQDPRTGTNTQYF.

This clonotype showed up just a few times. This chain connects TRBV6-1 to TRBJ2-5, with TRBD2 matching 7 bases. The CDR3 length is 12 residues. V lost 7 bases to trimming and J lost 5 bases; unmatched junction nucleotides: 4. Germline-derived CDR1 and CDR2 are MNHNS and SASEGT. CDR3 bases: TGTGCCAGCAAGCGGGATCGTGAGACCCAGTACTTC. This translates into CASKRDRETQYF.

This clonotype was observed a handful of times. The CDR3 loop is CASIRDRGGEQYF. CDR3 nucleotides: TGTGCCAGCATCCGGGACAGGGGAGGCGAGCAGTACTTC. The V and J genes are TRBV12-3 or TRBV12-4 and TRBJ2-7, with 10 bases lining up with TRBD1. This CDR3 has 13 amino acids. Trimming removed 7 bases from V and 6 bases from J; junction bases left unmatched: 6.

The rearrangement uses TRBV5-6 and TRBJ1-5; TRBD1 is a possible D gene (5 bases). The germline gives CDR1 SGHDT, CDR2 YYEEEE. This CDR3 contains 14 residues. V was clipped by 4 bases and J by 3 bases, with 11 bases between them. In nucleotides, the CDR3 is TGTGCCAGCAGCGGTAGAGGGGTCAATCAGCCCCAGCATTTT. Residues: CASSGRGVNQPQHF.

This clonotype was observed many times. The chain has TRBV20-1 and TRBJ1-5, with 7 bases matching TRBD1. J gave up 1 base and V 3 bases, and 0 bases lay outside the gene matches. Germline-derived CDR1 and CDR2 are DFQATT and SNEGSKA (reference sequence). This CDR3 is 13 amino acids long. CDR3 DNA: TGCAGTGCTAGGACAGGGAGCAATCAGCCCCAGCATTTT. It translates to CSARTGSNQPQHF.

This clonotype occurred a few times. The chain recombines TRBV28 with TRBJ1-6, with 8 bases identical to TRBD1. CDR1 MDHEN and CDR2 SYDVKM come from the germline V gene. CDR3 length equals 16 residues. Germline trimming cut 6 bases from V and 7 bases from J; bases unmatched to any gene: 11. CDR3 DNA sequence: TGTGCCAGCAGGGAAGGGACAGGCCTGGGAAATTCACCCCTCCACTTT. Protein: CASREGTGLGNSPLHF.

The chain carries TRBV29-1 and TRBJ2-7, with D perhaps matching TRBD2 (5 bases). This CDR3 comprises 12 residues. Trimming took 1 base from V and 9 from J, leaving 13 bases between them. Germline V gives CDR1 SQVTM, CDR2 ANQGSEA. The CDR3 reads CSVEGGSEGQYF. CDR3 in DNA: TGCAGCGTTGAAGGAGGCTCCGAGGGGCAGTACTTC.